A selection of T cell receptor beta chains follows, all from one sample in a study of blood T cells in healthy people across ages. Each CDR3 protein is one row after TCRdb ran MiXCR on the 5' RACE reads. Counted here are roughly 1,800,000 distinct CDR3 sequences, approximately 50% occurring once; the ten biggest clones make up 2.1%. Sequenced: blood. These receptor sequences come from a woman aged 40 to 55 in good health. The CDR3 runs from the conserved cysteine through the conserved F or W. The order of the fields is V gene, D gene, J gene, clone size, CDR3 DNA, CDR3 protein. D genes are given only for firm matches. Rows may omit the clone size; those that give it use once, few, many or a size class.

V: TRBV10-2
D: .
J: TRBJ2-4
size: .
DNA: TGCGCCAGCAGTGAGGCCCACAGGTTGGACCCTGGGGAGTACTTC
CDR3: CASSEAHRLDPGEYF

V: TRBV20-1
D: .
J: TRBJ2-1
size: .
DNA: TGCAGTGTTCCTAGGGGGACAACCCGCAATGAGCAGTTCTTC
CDR3: CSVPRGTTRNEQFF

V: TRBV6-5
D: .
J: TRBJ1-1
size: .
DNA: TGTGCCAGCAGTTGGAAACAGACGGGGACTGAAGCTTTCTTT
CDR3: CASSWKQTGTEAFF

V: TRBV20-1
D: TRBD1
J: TRBJ1-2
size: .
DNA: TGCAGTGCTAGAGATCTGGGACAGGGAATCGGCTACACCTTC
CDR3: CSARDLGQGIGYTF

V: TRBV15
D: .
J: TRBJ1-4
size: few
DNA: TGTGCCACCGAGAGGGGTGTGGGTACAAGGTACGAAAAACTGTTTTTT
CDR3: CATERGVGTRYEKLFF

V: TRBV4-3
D: .
J: TRBJ2-1
size: .
DNA: TGCGCCAGCAGCCCTCAGGCCGGGACTGCTACCTACAATGAGCAGTTCTTC
CDR3: CASSPQAGTATYNEQFF

V: TRBV24-1
D: .
J: TRBJ1-2
size: few
DNA: TGTGCCACCAGTGATTTTAGGGATAACTATGGCTACACCTTC
CDR3: CATSDFRDNYGYTF

V: TRBV7-2
D: TRBD2
J: TRBJ2-3
size: .
DNA: TGTGCCAGCAGCCCTTCGGGGGGATCGACGCAGTATTTT
CDR3: CASSPSGGSTQYF

V: TRBV6-1
D: TRBD1
J: TRBJ2-4
size: few
DNA: TGTGCCAGCAGTACAGGGGGCTTAGACAAAAACATTCAGTACTTC
CDR3: CASSTGGLDKNIQYF

V: TRBV4-1
D: .
J: TRBJ2-3
size: .
DNA: TGCGCCAGCAGCCAAGATTTCGGCGGGGCAACAGATACGCAGTATTTT
CDR3: CASSQDFGGATDTQYF

V: TRBV9
D: .
J: TRBJ1-2
size: .
DNA: TGTGCCAGCAGCTCCACAGAGAACTATGGCTACACCTTC
CDR3: CASSSTENYGYTF

V: TRBV7-9
D: TRBD2
J: TRBJ2-1
size: few
DNA: TGTGCCAGCAGCCCCGGGACTAGCGGGGGACTCTCCTACAATGAGCAGTTCTTC
CDR3: CASSPGTSGGLSYNEQFF

V: TRBV7-8
D: .
J: TRBJ2-5
size: .
DNA: TGTGCCAGCAGACGATACCCGGACGCAGGACAAGAGACCCAGTACTTC
CDR3: CASRRYPDAGQETQYF

V: TRBV6-6
D: .
J: TRBJ2-5
size: .
DNA: TGTGCCAGCAGTTACCCCGTAGGGGGGCAAGAGACCCAGTACTTC
CDR3: CASSYPVGGQETQYF

V: TRBV21-1
D: .
J: TRBJ1-1
size: few
DNA: TGTGCCAGCAGCGCTTCTGTGACAGGTTACCCTGAAGCTTTCTTT
CDR3: CASSASVTGYPEAFF

V: TRBV27
D: TRBD1
J: TRBJ2-1
size: .
DNA: TGTGCCAGCAGAGCAGACAGGGCTCACAATGAGCAGTTCTTC
CDR3: CASRADRAHNEQFF